This TCR beta chain appears in the sequencing data of a study of Ad26.COV2.S vaccination and SARS-CoV-2 variants. Background on the study: Intramuscular Ad26.COV2.S doses were given once or twice, 56 days apart.

Using immunoSEQ multiplex PCR, the repertoire was profiled, and TCRdb retains in-frame clones only, with some absent. This repertoire shows around 450,000 clones, 85% to 90% found once; its top ten account for approximately 4%. Study-wide results and caveats: Possible underestimation of total T cell responses by the TCR breadth and depth analyses was noted.

V lost 1 base and J 5 bases, leaving 12 bases between the germline ends. The V gene's germline CDR1 is SEHNR and CDR2 FQNEAQ (reference sequence). The CDR3 extends over 15 amino acids. Regarding treatment: 15 to 20 received Ad26.COV2.S at low or high dose, single or two shots; several received placebo; per-sample allocation not given. Collection of the samples took place on day 63 after the first injection of vaccine or placebo. On this clone itself: Its antigen is unidentified.

V is TRBV7-9 and J is TRBJ1-5; no clear D. The receptor was isolated from a person between 18 and 60 years old who received the Ad26.COV2.S COVID-19 vaccine or a placebo. The sequenced sample was peripheral blood, obtained in a trial of Ad26.COV2.S vaccine versus placebo. Here the CDR3 reads CASSLVPGSDQPQHF. In DNA form, the CDR3 reads TGTGCCAGCAGCTTAGTGCCGGGGTCAGATCAGCCCCAGCATTTT. Full variable domain (missing parts from reference TRBV7-9 and TRBJ1-5): DTGVSQNPRHKITKRGQNVTFRCDPISEHNRLYWYRQTLGQGPEFLTYFQNEAQLEKSRLLSDRFSAERPKGSFSTLEIQRTEQGDSAMYLCASSLVPGSDQPQHFGDGTRLSIL.